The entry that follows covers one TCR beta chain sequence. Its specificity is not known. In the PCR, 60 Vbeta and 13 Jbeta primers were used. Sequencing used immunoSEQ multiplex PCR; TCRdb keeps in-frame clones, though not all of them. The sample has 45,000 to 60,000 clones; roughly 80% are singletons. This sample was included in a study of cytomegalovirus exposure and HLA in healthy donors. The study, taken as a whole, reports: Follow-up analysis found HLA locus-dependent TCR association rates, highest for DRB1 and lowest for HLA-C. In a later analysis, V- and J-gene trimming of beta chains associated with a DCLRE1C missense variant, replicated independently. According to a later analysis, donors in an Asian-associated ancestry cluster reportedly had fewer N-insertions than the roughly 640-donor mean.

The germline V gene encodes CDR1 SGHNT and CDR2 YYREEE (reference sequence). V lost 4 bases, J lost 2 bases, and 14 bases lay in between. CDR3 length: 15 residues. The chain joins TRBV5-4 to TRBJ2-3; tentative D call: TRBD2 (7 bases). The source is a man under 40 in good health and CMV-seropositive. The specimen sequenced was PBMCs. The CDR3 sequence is CASSREGGVTDTQYF. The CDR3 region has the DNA TGTGCCAGCAGCAGGGAGGGGGGTGTCACAGATACGCAGTATTTT.